This TCR beta chain is drawn from a study of T cell changes during pregnancy in multiple sclerosis. The V and J ends lost 0 bases and 5 bases respectively, with 12 bases between them. In germline, CDR1 is SGDLS, CDR2 YYNGEE. This CDR3 has 15 amino acids. Measured with immunoSEQ multiplex PCR; TCRdb has only the in-frame clones, and not every one. This table holds about 49,000 clones, roughly 94% found once. The specimen was CD8+ T cells from peripheral blood mononuclear cells, collected before pregnancy. V usage is TRBV9 and J usage is TRBJ1-5, with a possible D match to TRBD1 (6 bases). The clonotype originates from a female donor with multiple sclerosis, enrolled in a pregnancy study. This chain's CDR3 is CASSVGWGPDQPQHF. CDR3 sequence (DNA): TGTGCCAGCAGCGTAGGTTGGGGGCCCGATCAGCCCCAGCATTTT.